Below are 26 T cell receptor beta chains sequenced from a single sample in a study of cytomegalovirus exposure and HLA in healthy donors (dated by TCRdb to 2016 to 2017). The library was made by the immunoSEQ multiplex PCR assay. For the multiplex PCR, a mixture combining 60 forward primers for TCR Vbeta segments and 13 reverse primers for TCR Jbeta segments was used. The immuneACCESS repertoire file appears here via TCRdb, limited to in-frame rearrangements. These files lack a portion of the clones; in checked studies, under half of the deficit traces to unresolved V genes, and the cause of the others is not known. For this sample there are roughly 180,000 clones; approximately 88% appear just once. The ten largest make up under 1.1% of the sample. Sequenced material: PBMCs. These TCRs come from a man aged 25-40 years in good health and CMV-seronegative.

This chain links TRBV4-2 with TRBJ2-5; D is unclear. The J call may be faulty, since TRBJ2-7 better matches the DNA end. The CDR3 runs to 11 residues. Germline assignment: CDR1 LGHNA and CDR2 YNFKEQ. The CDR3 is CASSQLGEQYF. Written as DNA, the CDR3 is TGTGCCAGCAGCCAGCTAGGCGAGCAGTACTTC.

The J gene is TRBJ2-5, the V gene TRBV6-5; D perhaps matches TRBD1 (5 bases). Looked up from germline, CDR1 is MNHEY and CDR2 is SVGAGI. CDR3 length: 14 amino acids. V was cut by 0 bases and J by 7 bases, with 12 bases left in between. The chain's CDR3 is CASSYSQGPVTQYF. CDR3 sequence (DNA): TGTGCCAGCAGTTACTCGCAGGGCCCAGTGACCCAGTACTTC.

The chain is built from TRBV18 and TRBJ2-7, with 8 bases aligning to TRBD1. The CDR3 consists of 13 residues. In germline, CDR1 is KGHSH, CDR2 LQKENI. Germline trimming cut 4 bases from V and 10 bases from J; bases unmatched to any gene: 9. CDR3 amino acids: CASSLKDRGGQYF. CDR3 coding DNA: TGTGCCAGCTCACTGAAAGACAGGGGAGGTCAGTACTTC.

Only a few counts were recorded for this clone. V and J are TRBV4-1 and TRBJ2-2; unclear D gene. Trimming left V 0 bases short and J 5 bases short, with 7 bases between. Germline V gene data show CDR1 as MGHRA and CDR2 as YSYEKL. This CDR3 region has 14 residues. CDR3 sequence (DNA): TGCGCCAGCAGCCAAGATCGGAGAACCGGGGAGCTGTTTTTT. Amino acids: CASSQDRRTGELFF.

The chain has TRBV11-2 and TRBJ1-6, with a tentative D call TRBD1 (5 bases). Per the germline V gene, CDR1 is SGHAT and CDR2 is FQNNGV. V lost 5 bases to trimming and J lost 2 bases, with 13 bases between them. This CDR3 has 16 residues. CDR3 residues: CASSPQGATYNSPLHF. DNA for the CDR3: TGTGCCAGCAGCCCTCAGGGCGCCACCTATAATTCACCCCTCCACTTT.

In the case of this clone: Germline is not matched at one junction end, which may reflect a read error. The chain uses TRBV6-5 and TRBJ2-7; 8 nucleotides match TRBD1. The CDR3 runs 12 residues. Germline V lookup: CDR1 MNHEY, CDR2 SVGAGI. In DNA, the CDR3 is TGTGCCAGCAGTTACTCACAGGGGGGCGAGCACTTC. It translates to CASSYSQGGEHF.

The chain is built from TRBV2 and TRBJ1-2; D call uncertain. Trimming took 10 bases from V and 3 from J, leaving 6 bases between them. Germline values: CDR1 SNHLY, CDR2 FYNNEI. The CDR3 runs to 10 residues. The CDR3 nucleotides read TGTGCCACCAACTACTATGGCTACACCTTC. Translated: CATNYYGYTF.

The chain carries TRBV7-2 and TRBJ2-5; D is perhaps TRBD2 (6 bases). The J call may be in error: the DNA end matches TRBJ2-7 better. The CDR3 is 14 residues long. CDR1 is SGHTA and CDR2 is FQGNSA in the germline V gene. The CDR3: CASSLRGYSYEQYF. As DNA, the CDR3 is TGTGCCAGCAGTCTACGGGGGTACTCCTACGAGCAGTACTTC.

The chain joins TRBV11-2 to TRBJ1-2; 7 bases agree with TRBD1. The CDR3 covers 15 residues. CDR1 is SGHAT and CDR2 is FQNNGV in the germline V gene. The V segment lost 1 base and the J segment 8 bases; nucleotides outside the gene matches: 10. The CDR3 DNA reads as TGTGCCAGCAGCTTAGGCCCGGGACAGAAGGAAGGCTACACCTTC. It is translated as CASSLGPGQKEGYTF.

This clone appeared once. V gene TRBV4-1 combines with J gene TRBJ2-7; 12 nucleotides match TRBD2. The CDR3 loop spans 15 amino acids. V trimming: 1 base; J trimming: 4 bases; junction bases outside the gene matches: 2. Germline V gene sequence: CDR1 MGHRA, CDR2 YSYEKL. This CDR3 is CASSQVTSGGYEQYF. The CDR3 DNA reads as TGCGCCAGCAGCCAAGTGACTAGCGGGGGATACGAGCAGTACTTC.

The chain uses TRBV19 and TRBJ2-7; 7 nucleotides match TRBD1. The V and J ends lost 3 bases and 3 bases, in that order; junction bases with no gene match: 5. Germline CDR1 is LNHDA and CDR2 is SQIVND (reference sequence). The CDR3 runs to 14 residues. The CDR3 protein is CASSIRTGGYEQYF. The CDR3 DNA reads as TGTGCCAGTAGTATTCGGACAGGCGGCTACGAGCAGTACTTC.

V and J are TRBV6-6 and TRBJ2-7; D is uncertain. Germline CDR1 and CDR2: MNHNY and SVGAGI (reference sequence). CDR3 length: 12 amino acids. V lost 4 bases, J lost 2 bases, and 6 bases lay in between. CDR3 amino acids: CASSFTAYEQYF. CDR3 bases: TGTGCCAGCAGTTTCACAGCCTACGAGCAGTACTTC.

This chain links TRBV6-1 with TRBJ1-5, with 12 bases matching TRBD1. Trimming removed 9 bases from V and 5 bases from J; junction bases left unmatched: 2. Germline V gives CDR1 MNHNS, CDR2 SASEGT. CDR3 size: 13 residues. CDR3: CASRDRGHQPQHF. The CDR3 bases are TGTGCCAGTAGGGACAGGGGGCATCAGCCCCAGCATTTT.

This sequence joins TRBV6-4 and TRBJ2-1, with TRBD2 as a possible D gene (6 bases). This CDR3 region has 16 residues. Germline CDR1 is MRHNA and CDR2 is SNTAGT. Deletions cut 3 bases from V and 2 bases from J, with 14 bases between. CDR3: CASSETWDSAYNEQFF. The CDR3 DNA is TGTGCCAGCAGTGAAACCTGGGACTCCGCCTACAATGAGCAGTTCTTC.

Comment on this clone: One junction end disagrees with the germline gene, perhaps due to a read error. The genes are TRBV7-8 and TRBJ2-7, with TRBD1 identical over 7 bases. Germline V lookup: CDR1 SGHVS, CDR2 FQNEAQ. The CDR3 sequence is 13 residues long. The CDR3 reads CASSQRGTAIFDF. The CDR3 DNA reads TGTGCCAGCAGCCAGAGGGGGACAGCGATCTTTGACTTC.

V and J are TRBV19 and TRBJ2-7; 9 bases fit TRBD1. This CDR3 region has 14 residues. The V segment lost 3 bases and the J segment 5 bases; nucleotides outside the gene matches: 5. The germline gives CDR1 LNHDA, CDR2 SQIVND (reference sequence). The CDR3 sequence is CASSILQGAHEQYF. DNA of the CDR3: TGTGCCAGTAGTATTTTACAGGGGGCCCACGAGCAGTACTTC.

This chain uses TRBV5-4 with TRBJ1-2; 10 bases are shared with TRBD1. The V gene's germline CDR1 is SGHNT and CDR2 YYREEE (reference sequence). J was trimmed by 6 bases and V by 7 bases; bases with no gene match: 12. The CDR3 is made up of 15 amino acids. The CDR3 loop reads CASLPAGGTGDGYTF. The CDR3 nucleotides are TGTGCCAGCTTACCCGCCGGCGGGACAGGGGATGGCTACACCTTC. Based on the CDR3 plus reference TRBV5-4 and TRBJ1-2, the full variable domain is ETGVTQSPTHLIKTRGQQVTLRCSSQSGHNTVSWYQQALGQGPQFIFQYYREEENGRGNFPPRFSGLQFPNYSSELNVNALELDDSALYLCASLPAGGTGDGYTFGSGTRLTVV.

The V and J genes are TRBV2 and TRBJ2-1; possible D gene TRBD2, 6 bases. The V end was cut by 6 bases, the J end by 8 bases, with 17 bases between. Germline V lookup: CDR1 SNHLY, CDR2 FYNNEI. The CDR3 has 14 residues. CDR3: CASSGRTSTDEQFF. The CDR3 DNA follows: TGTGCCAGCAGCGGACGTACTAGCACCGATGAGCAGTTCTTC.

The chain carries TRBV5-6 and TRBJ2-5; 8 bases map to TRBD1. The J segment lost 4 bases and the V segment lost 4 bases, leaving 6 bases of the junction unmatched. CDR1 is SGHDT, CDR2 YYEEEE, per germline. The length of the CDR3 is 14 residues. The CDR3 loop reads CASSAPTGGETQYF. The CDR3 DNA reads TGTGCCAGCAGCGCCCCCACAGGGGGAGAGACCCAGTACTTC.

The chain carries TRBV7-2 and TRBJ2-1; D perhaps matches TRBD2 (7 bases). The V end was cut by 0 bases, the J end by 6 bases, with 12 bases between. The length of the CDR3 is 15 residues. Germline CDR1 reads SGHTA; CDR2 reads FQGNSA. The CDR3 spells CASSLAGGLFNEQFF. CDR3 in DNA: TGTGCCAGCAGCTTAGCGGGGGGGCTTTTCAATGAGCAGTTCTTC.

The gene calls are TRBV5-1 and TRBJ1-1, with D perhaps matching TRBD1 (6 bases). The germline V and J ends were trimmed by 0 bases and 2 bases, with 14 bases remaining between them. This CDR3 has 16 residues. CDR1 is SGHRS, CDR2 YFSETQ, per germline. The CDR3: CASSLVLGGHNTEAFF. The CDR3 nucleotides are TGCGCCAGCAGCTTGGTGCTCGGGGGGCACAACACTGAAGCTTTCTTT.

The chain links TRBV30 to TRBJ2-7, with D possibly TRBD2 on 6 matching bases. Germline lookup yields CDR1 GTSNPN and CDR2 SVGIG (reference sequence). The V end lost 0 bases, the J end lost 4 bases, and 10 bases lay between the germline ends. This CDR3 has 13 amino acids. CDR3 in DNA: TGTGCCTGGAGTGTCGGGGGATCGTACGAGCAGTACTTC. It encodes CAWSVGGSYEQYF.

The V and J genes are TRBV11-1 and TRBJ2-1, with a possible D match to TRBD1 (5 bases). The germline CDR1 and CDR2 sequences are SGHAT and FQDESV (reference sequence). V lost 1 base to trimming and J lost 8 bases, with 9 bases between them. The CDR3 has 13 residues. The DNA for the CDR3 is TGTGCCAGCAGCTTAGAGGGGCTGGATGAGCAGTTCTTC. Translated, it gives CASSLEGLDEQFF.

This clone occurred once. J is TRBJ1-2 and V is TRBV2; 10 nucleotides line up with TRBD1. The CDR3 extends over 14 amino acids. Germline lookup yields CDR1 SNHLY and CDR2 FYNNEI. V was clipped by 3 bases and J by 7 bases; unmatched bases: 5. The DNA for the CDR3 is TGTGCCAGCAGTGATCGACAGGGGGCGAGTGGCTACACCTTC. Amino acids: CASSDRQGASGYTF.

The chain recombines TRBV7-9 with TRBJ2-7; 8 positions agree with TRBD2. There are 16 residues in the CDR3. Germline V gene data show CDR1 as SEHNR and CDR2 as FQNEAQ (reference sequence). The V segment lost 5 bases and the J segment 2 bases; nucleotides outside the gene matches: 11. The chain's CDR3 is CASSRTSRSNPYEQYF. CDR3 nucleotide sequence: TGTGCCAGCAGCCGGACTAGCCGGAGTAATCCCTACGAGCAGTACTTC. The full variable domain, with the rest looked up from reference TRBV7-9 and TRBJ2-7, is DTGVSQNPRHKITKRGQNVTFRCDPISEHNRLYWYRQTLGQGPEFLTYFQNEAQLEKSRLLSDRFSAERPKGSFSTLEIQRTEQGDSAMYLCASSRTSRSNPYEQYFGPGTRLTVT.

This sequence joins TRBV11-1 and TRBJ2-1; 11 nucleotides line up with TRBD2. Trimming took 9 bases from V and 4 from J; bases not matched to a gene: 8. This CDR3 has 15 residues. Germline V gene data show CDR1 as SGHAT and CDR2 as FQDESV (reference sequence). The CDR3 nucleotides read TGTGCCAGTGGCCTTAGGACTAGCGGGTACAATGAGCAGTTCTTC. As protein: CASGLRTSGYNEQFF.